The 14 T cell receptor beta chains listed next were all sequenced from one sample in a study of T-cell reconstitution after alpha-beta-depleted transplantation in children. Unique molecular identifiers were used in preparing the TCRbeta library. Via MiXCR, TCRdb re-called the PCR reads, giving one row per CDR3 protein. Among about 420,000 distinct CDR3 sequences listed, around 9.9% were seen once. Source: PBMCs from the stem cell graft donor, taken from the stem cell graft. The receptors were sampled from a human donor who donated a stem cell graft to a child with acute myeloid leukemia.

The gene calls are TRBV7-9 and TRBJ2-5, with D uncertain. Between the trimmed V and J ends, which lost 2 bases and 0 bases, there was a span of 7 bases. CDR3 length: 14 residues. Per germline, CDR1 SEHNR and CDR2 FQNEAQ (reference sequence). The chain's CDR3 is CASSLTRNQETQYF. In DNA form, the CDR3 reads TGTGCCAGCAGCTTAACCAGAAACCAAGAGACCCAGTACTTC.

The chain couples TRBV29-1 to TRBJ2-1; 12 nucleotides align to TRBD2. This CDR3 is 15 amino acids long. Looked up from germline, CDR1 is SQVTM and CDR2 is ANQGSEA. Losses at the gene ends were 2 bases for V and 5 bases for J; bases not matched to a gene: 4. The CDR3: CSVELAGGPDNEQFF. Written as DNA, the CDR3 is TGCAGCGTTGAACTAGCGGGAGGGCCAGACAATGAGCAGTTCTTC.

This clonotype was observed many times. This chain links TRBV11-2 with TRBJ1-2; D is uncertain. The V and J ends lost 2 bases and 2 bases respectively, with 9 bases between them. The CDR3 extends over 14 amino acids. The germline CDR1 and CDR2 sequences are SGHAT and FQNNGV. The CDR3 spells CASSLSANNYGYTF. CDR3 nucleotide sequence: TGTGCCAGCAGCTTATCGGCCAACAACTATGGCTACACCTTC.

In its sample, this clonotype was seen a few times. V is TRBV10-3 and J is TRBJ2-2; D gene ambiguous. The CDR3 consists of 16 residues. Germline V gene lookup returns CDR1 ENHRY and CDR2 SYGVKD. Between the trimmed V and J ends, which lost 0 bases and 0 bases, there was a span of 8 bases. This CDR3 is CAISESIRSNTGELFF. As DNA, the CDR3 is TGTGCCATCAGTGAGTCGATACGGTCGAACACCGGGGAGCTGTTTTTT.

This clonotype was found a few times. This chain links TRBV5-8 with TRBJ1-5, with D perhaps TRBD1 (5 bases). This CDR3 spans 14 amino acids. Per germline, CDR1 SGHTS and CDR2 YDEGEE. Trimming shortened V by 0 bases and J by 6 bases, and 10 bases separated the two germline ends. DNA of the CDR3: TGTGCCAGCAGCTTGGTGACAGTTAGTCAGCCCCAGCATTTT. Translation: CASSLVTVSQPQHF.

This chain links TRBV6-2 or TRBV6-3 with TRBJ1-5; D gene ambiguous. The CDR3 covers 16 residues. CDR1 MNHEY and CDR2 SVGEGT come from the germline V gene. V shed 0 bases and J shed 2 bases, with 11 bases lying between them. The CDR3 sequence: CASSYSILRGNQPQHF. DNA of the CDR3: TGTGCCAGCAGTTACTCAATACTGCGTGGCAATCAGCCCCAGCATTTT.

This clonotype was picked up many times. The rearrangement links TRBV12-3 or TRBV12-4 to TRBJ2-6; no definite D call. The CDR3 is 13 amino acids. V lost 6 bases and J lost 0, with 3 bases in between. As DNA, the CDR3 is TGTGCCAGCAGACCCTCTGGGGCCAACGTCCTGACTTTC. It is translated as CASRPSGANVLTF.

The chain joins TRBV12-5 to TRBJ1-2; TRBD1 is a possible D gene (6 bases). Germline CDR1 is LGHNT and CDR2 is FRNRAP. This CDR3 is built from 13 residues. Trimming removed 3 bases from V and 2 bases from J, with 7 bases in between. The CDR3 DNA is TGTGCTAGTGGTTTTGGACAGAACTATGGCTACACCTTC. It is translated as CASGFGQNYGYTF. The whole variable domain, remainder taken from reference TRBV12-5 and TRBJ1-2, is DARVTQTPRHKVTEMGQEVTMRCQPILGHNTVFWYRQTMMQGLELLAYFRNRAPLDDSGMPKDRFSAEMPDATLATLKIQPSEPRDSAVYFCASGFGQNYGYTFGSGTRLTVV.

This chain uses TRBV15 with TRBJ1-1; D might be TRBD1 (6 bases). Per germline, CDR1 LNHNV and CDR2 YYDKDF (reference sequence). The CDR3 has 14 residues. V dropped 1 base and J dropped 5 bases, with 11 bases sitting between them. This chain's CDR3 is CATSRAQGWTEAFF. In nucleotides, the CDR3 is TGTGCCACCAGCAGAGCTCAGGGGTGGACTGAAGCTTTCTTT. Filled out from reference TRBV15 and TRBJ1-1, the complete variable domain reads DAMVIQNPRYQVTQFGKPVTLSCSQTLNHNVMYWYQQKSSQAPKLLFHYYDKDFNNEADTPDNFQSRRPNTSFCFLDIRSPGLGDTAMYLCATSRAQGWTEAFFGQGTRLTVV.

The chain joins TRBV6-1 to TRBJ1-4, with a tentative D call TRBD1 (5 bases). Germline V lookup: CDR1 MNHNS, CDR2 SASEGT. The CDR3 contains 17 residues. The germline V and J ends were trimmed by 5 bases and 1 base, with 17 bases remaining between them. CDR3 nucleotide sequence: TGTGCCAGCAGTACCCTGGGGGGAGGGAGAACTAATGAAAAACTGTTTTTT. Protein product: CASSTLGGGRTNEKLFF.

This clonotype has a handful of counts. The chain is built from TRBV5-6 and TRBJ1-2, with 8 bases that match TRBD1. This CDR3 has 16 amino acids. CDR1 and CDR2 from the germline V gene are SGHDT and YYEEEE. V shed 3 bases and J 4 bases; nucleotides not matched to a gene: 11. The CDR3 spells CASSSFRTGMVYGYTF. CDR3 coding DNA: TGTGCCAGCAGCTCCTTCAGGACAGGGATGGTCTATGGCTACACCTTC.

The CDR3: CAISEQTGAEQYV. The CDR3 region has the DNA TGTGCCATCAGTGAACAGACAGGGGCCGAGCAGTACGTC. V and J are TRBV10-3 and TRBJ2-7; 8 positions agree with TRBD1. The CDR3 is 13 residues long. J lost 6 bases, V lost 3 bases, and 4 bases had no gene match. CDR1 is ENHRY and CDR2 is SYGVKD in the germline V gene.

The rearrangement links TRBV5-4 to TRBJ2-1, with D perhaps being TRBD1 or TRBD2 (5 bases each). There are 14 residues in the CDR3. CDR1 and CDR2 (germline): SGHNT, YYREEE (reference sequence). The V end lost 0 bases, the J end lost 3 bases, and 7 bases lay between the germline ends. The CDR3 loop reads CASSLGGYYNEQFF. CDR3 bases: TGTGCCAGCAGCTTGGGGGGGTACTACAATGAGCAGTTCTTC.

This clonotype was seen many times. The J gene is TRBJ1-2, the V gene TRBV12-3 or TRBV12-4, with TRBD1 matching over 7 bases. The CDR3 runs to 12 residues. Losses at the gene ends were 6 bases for V and 8 bases for J; bases not matched to a gene: 6. The CDR3 region is CASSLGTAGYTF. The DNA for the CDR3 is TGTGCCAGCAGCCTTGGGACAGCAGGCTACACCTTC.